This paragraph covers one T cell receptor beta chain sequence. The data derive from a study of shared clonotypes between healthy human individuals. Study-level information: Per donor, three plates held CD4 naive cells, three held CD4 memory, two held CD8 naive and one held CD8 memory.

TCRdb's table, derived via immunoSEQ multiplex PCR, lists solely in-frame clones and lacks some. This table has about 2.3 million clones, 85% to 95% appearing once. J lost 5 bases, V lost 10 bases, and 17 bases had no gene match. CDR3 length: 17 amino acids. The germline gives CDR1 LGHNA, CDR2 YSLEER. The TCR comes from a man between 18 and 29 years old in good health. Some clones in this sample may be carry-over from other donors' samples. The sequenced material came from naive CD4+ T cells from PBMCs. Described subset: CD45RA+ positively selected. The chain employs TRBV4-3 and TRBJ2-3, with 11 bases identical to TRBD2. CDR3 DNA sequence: TGCGCCACAATCCCCGCCACGGTAGCGGGAGGGGGAGATACGCAGTATTTT. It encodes CATIPATVAGGGDTQYF.